These T cell receptor beta chains were read from a single sample in a study of OX40 agonist ivuxolimab in advanced cancers. Method: immunoSEQ multiplex PCR; TCRdb's copy keeps in-frame clones and lacks some. The sample lists fewer than 12,000 clones; 75% to 85% were seen once. Sequenced here: CD4+ or CD8+ T cells sorted from blood, sampled in a trial of the OX40 agonist ivuxolimab. The receptor set was obtained from an adult with an advanced solid tumor such as melanoma, head and neck, liver or kidney cancer. CDR3s include the opening cysteine and the closing phenylalanine or tryptophan. D genes are given only for firm matches. The listing skips clone size in some rows; elsewhere it reads once, few, many or a size class.

>TRBV6-4|NA|TRBJ1-1|NA
CASSDVEGRAFF
TGTGCCAGCAGTGACGTTGAGGGTCGAGCTTTCTTT
>TRBV4-3|NA|TRBJ1-2|few
CASSQGLGDLANYGYTF
TGCGCCAGCAGCCAAGGGTTAGGGGACTTAGCTAACTATGGCTACACCTTC
>TRBV5-8|TRBD1|TRBJ1-2|NA
CASSPGTATYGYTF
TGTGCCAGCAGCCCCGGGACAGCGACGTATGGCTACACCTTC
>TRBV7-9|TRBD2|TRBJ2-2|medium-sized
CASPLFSASGNTGELFF
TGTGCCAGCCCCTTGTTTTCGGCTAGCGGGAACACCGGGGAGCTGTTTTTT
>TRBV5-4|NA|TRBJ2-3|once
CASSLDLADTQYF
TGTGCCAGCAGCTTGGACCTCGCAGATACGCAGTATTTT
>TRBV19|TRBD1|TRBJ1-2|once
CASSIDLGDRIHGYTF
TGTGCCAGTAGTATAGATCTAGGGGACAGGATCCATGGCTACACCTTC
>TRBV4-1|TRBD1|TRBJ1-1|NA
CASSQDRYTGGEAFF
TGCGCCAGCAGCCAAGATCGATATACAGGGGGCGAAGCTTTCTTT
>TRBV19|TRBD1|TRBJ1-1|NA
CASTWDRVGTEAFF
TGTGCCAGTACCTGGGACAGGGTCGGCACTGAAGCTTTCTTT
>TRBV7-3|NA|TRBJ2-7|NA
CASSLFGGTASYEQYF
TGTGCCAGCAGCTTATTCGGAGGAACAGCGTCCTACGAGCAGTACTTC
>TRBV5-4|NA|TRBJ2-5|NA
CASSRAAGQETQYF
TGTGCCAGCAGCCGCGCGGCAGGACAAGAGACCCAGTACTTC
>TRBV18|NA|TRBJ2-7|NA
CASSDTAGAYEQYF
TGTGCCAGCAGTGATACAGCCGGGGCCTACGAGCAGTACTTC
>TRBV15|TRBD1|TRBJ1-5|once
CATSRDRRTSGTVGNQPQHF
TGTGCCACCAGCAGAGACCGCCGAACCTCCGGGACAGTAGGGAATCAGCCCCAGCATTTT
>TRBV6-1|NA|TRBJ2-7|once
CASSAYEQYF
TGTGCCAGCAGTGCCTACGAGCAGTACTTC
>TRBV6-5|TRBD1|TRBJ1-2|NA
CASSPQDRPLGYTF
TGTGCCAGCAGCCCGCAGGACAGGCCGTTGGGCTACACCTTC
>TRBV2|NA|TRBJ2-3|NA
CASSEAGALTDTQYF
TGTGCCAGCAGTGAAGCGGGGGCCCTCACAGATACGCAGTATTTT
>TRBV7-9|NA|TRBJ2-1|NA
CASSRTAQYYNEQFF
TGTGCCAGCAGCCGGACAGCGCAGTATTACAATGAGCAGTTCTTC
>TRBV28|TRBD1|TRBJ2-1|NA
CASSPGTGGNEQFF
TGTGCCAGCAGTCCAGGGACAGGGGGCAATGAGCAGTTCTTC